This record concerns one T cell receptor (beta chain) sequence. The source of the sample is a study of blood T cell repertoires in COVID-19. The germline V gene has CDR1 PRHDT and CDR2 FYEKMQ (reference sequence). Trimming cost V 9 bases and J 0 bases; bases outside gene matches: 7. The CDR3 loop spans 15 amino acids. Using immunoSEQ multiplex PCR, the repertoire was profiled, and TCRdb retains in-frame clones only, with some absent. The profile shows about 150,000 clones, 84% of them singletons. The V call is TRBV13, the J call TRBJ1-2, with 10 bases fitting TRBD1. The source material was peripheral blood. The TCR sequence derives from a human donor in a cohort sampled during active COVID-19. CDR3 in DNA: TGTGCCAGTGCTAGGGACAGGGGACCTAACTATGGCTACACCTTC. Encoded protein: CASARDRGPNYGYTF.